Listed below are T cell receptor beta chains from one sample, sequenced in a study of cytomegalovirus exposure and HLA in healthy donors. The method was immunoSEQ multiplex PCR; TCRdb's version includes in-frame clones alone and lacks a portion of them. The repertoire holds some 150,000 clones, approximately 75% seen once, with about 2.8% in the top ten. The sequenced material came from PBMCs. Receptors were obtained from a man aged 18 to 29 in good health and CMV-seronegative. Both conserved end residues are part of each CDR3. The order of the fields is clone size, V gene, J gene, D gene, CDR3 protein, CDR3 DNA. The D gene is left open where the match is weak. Rows may omit the clone size; those that give it use once, few, many or a size class.

>NA|TRBV2|TRBJ2-2|TRBD2
CASSGTSGVPGELFF
TGTGCCAGCAGTGGAACTAGCGGGGTCCCCGGGGAGCTGTTTTTT
>NA|TRBV7-9|TRBJ1-1|NA
CASNPSSGGARYVNTEAFF
TGTGCCAGCAACCCCTCCTCGGGGGGCGCGAGGTATGTAAACACTGAAGCTTTCTTT
>few|TRBV5-1|TRBJ2-1|NA
CASSLNGHWQGEQFF
TGCGCCAGCAGCTTGAATGGACACTGGCAGGGTGAGCAGTTCTTC
>NA|TRBV27|TRBJ2-2|TRBD1
CASSFWTGVAFNTGELFF
TGTGCCAGCAGTTTCTGGACAGGGGTGGCCTTTAACACCGGGGAGCTGTTTTTT
>NA|TRBV19|TRBJ2-4|TRBD1
CASSIGDRGSKNIQYF
TGTGCCAGTAGTATAGGGGACAGGGGTTCCAAAAACATTCAGTACTTC
>NA|TRBV18|TRBJ1-1|TRBD1
CASSLGQGGSMNTEAFF
TGTGCCAGCTCGCTAGGACAGGGAGGGTCGATGAACACTGAAGCTTTCTTT
>once|TRBV11-2|TRBJ2-4|TRBD1
CASSIGTGLNIQYF
TGTGCCAGCAGCATCGGGACAGGGTTAAACATTCAGTACTTC
>NA|TRBV6-5|TRBJ2-1|NA
CASSYGQGTYNEQFF
TGTGCCAGCAGTTACGGGCAGGGTACCTACAATGAGCAGTTCTTC
>NA|TRBV30|TRBJ1-4|NA
CAWSVYWGRGGNEKLFF
TGTGCCTGGAGTGTATACTGGGGCCGGGGGGGTAATGAAAAACTGTTTTTT
>NA|TRBV5-4|TRBJ1-1|NA
CASSLDLEANTEAFF
TGTGCCAGCAGCTTGGATCTCGAGGCGAACACTGAAGCTTTCTTT
>NA|TRBV28|TRBJ1-1|NA
CASSFRDLRMNTEAFF
TGTGCCAGCAGTTTTCGGGATCTACGGATGAACACTGAAGCTTTCTTT
>NA|TRBV27|TRBJ1-6|NA
CASSFGGSSYNSPLHF
TGTGCCAGCAGTTTTGGAGGGAGCTCCTATAATTCACCCCTCCACTTT
>NA|TRBV2|TRBJ1-1|TRBD1
CANRRDSNTEAFF
TGTGCCAACCGGCGGGACAGTAACACTGAAGCTTTCTTT
>few|TRBV29-1|TRBJ2-1|NA
CSVSRVGEQFF
TGCAGCGTTTCCAGGGTAGGCGAGCAGTTCTTC
>NA|TRBV19|TRBJ1-2|NA
CASSIRRRGATGYTF
TGTGCCAGTAGTATACGCAGACGGGGGGCGACTGGCTACACCTTC
>NA|TRBV11-2|TRBJ1-2|NA
CASSTGGGFYGYTF
TGTGCCAGCAGCACCGGGGGGGGCTTCTATGGCTACACCTTC
>NA|TRBV5-5|TRBJ1-2|NA
CASGPPANYGYTF
TGTGCCAGCGGCCCCCCCGCTAACTATGGCTACACCTTC
>NA|TRBV5-6|TRBJ1-5|TRBD1
CASSLAGGREPQHF
TGTGCCAGCAGCTTGGCAGGGGGCAGGGAGCCCCAGCATTTT
>NA|TRBV4-3|TRBJ1-2|NA
CASSQDQGYYGYTF
TGCGCCAGCAGCCAAGATCAGGGCTACTATGGCTACACCTTC
>NA|TRBV2|TRBJ2-5|NA
CASSEDVSQETQYF
TGTGCCAGCAGTGAAGACGTCAGCCAAGAGACCCAGTACTTC
>NA|TRBV5-1|TRBJ1-1|NA
CASSLAPTGNTEAFF
TGCGCCAGCAGCTTGGCTCCAACGGGGAACACTGAAGCTTTCTTT
>once|TRBV5-6|TRBJ2-5|NA
CASSIGVQETQYF
TGTGCCAGCAGCATCGGGGTTCAAGAGACCCAGTACTTC